This T cell receptor (beta chain) was recovered during a study of blood T cell repertoires in COVID-19. About the study: PBMCs, B-cell-depleted T cells, or T cells provided the cDNA or gDNA that made up the material.

Authors' methods: From reference gene primer amplification, estimates of nucleated cell counts were derived. Here immunoSEQ multiplex PCR was the method, and the copy in TCRdb shows in-frame clones only, minus some. V and J calls plus clone size are reproduced from that table; the DNA served to infer D and trimming. The profile shows about 260,000 clones, about 90% of them singletons. Residents of about two dozen US areas, aged roughly 18 to 89 years, made up the participants. Participant-given clinical history determined each cohort assignment. Germline V gene data show CDR1 as SGHDT and CDR2 as YYEEEE. V was trimmed by 2 bases and J by 5 bases, leaving 16 bases between them. The CDR3 runs 15 residues.

The chain employs TRBV5-6 and TRBJ2-5; D remains unclear. Input material: PBMCs or T cells enriched from blood (not recorded which). The TCR comes from a man in his fifties who had been exposed to COVID-19. The CDR3 DNA reads TGTGCCAGCAGCTTATTTTCGGGTTTCGTTGAGACCCAGTACTTC. Its translation: CASSLFSGFVETQYF.